This T cell receptor (beta chain) was found in a study of blood T cell repertoires in COVID-19. Assay used: immunoSEQ multiplex PCR; TCRdb lists only in-frame clones, some missing. Among 260,000 or so clones listed, around 85% were seen once. The CDR3 extends over 15 amino acids. Germline CDR1 reads MNHEY; CDR2 reads SVGAGI. The germline V and J ends were trimmed by 5 bases and 4 bases, with 17 bases remaining between them. Everyone who took part was 18 to 89 years old, and they came from 20 to 25 US areas. Cohorts were determined from participant-reported clinical history. Donors of Cohort 3 who recovered were those that had two negative PCRs, clearance, or symptom resolution.

Sequencing was performed on PBMCs or T cells enriched from blood (not recorded which). J is TRBJ1-2 and V is TRBV6-5; D unclear. This TCR came from a woman aged 45-65 years who had recovered from COVID-19. CDR3 residues: CASSPSGSGSYGYTF. The CDR3 DNA is TGTGCCAGCAGTCCTAGCGGCTCAGGAAGCTATGGCTACACCTTC.